This T cell receptor (beta chain) was identified during a study of shared clonotypes between healthy human individuals. TCRdb's copy holds only in-frame clones and misses some; the assay was immunoSEQ multiplex PCR. The sample contains about 79,000 clones, about 64% of which appear only once. This CDR3 comprises 15 residues. Germline lookup yields CDR1 MNHEY and CDR2 SMNVEV (reference sequence). V lost 6 bases and J lost 6, with 18 bases in between. V and J are TRBV27 and TRBJ2-1, with D possibly TRBD2 on 6 matching bases. Material for sequencing was memory CD8+ T cells sorted from blood. Indicated subset: CD45RO+ cells pooled with CCR7-negative TemRA cells. This TCR was sampled from a man younger than 45 in good health. The CDR3 DNA reads TGTGCCAGCAGGACCGCGGGACGGACTTCCAATGAGCAGTTCTTC. This codes for CASRTAGRTSNEQFF.